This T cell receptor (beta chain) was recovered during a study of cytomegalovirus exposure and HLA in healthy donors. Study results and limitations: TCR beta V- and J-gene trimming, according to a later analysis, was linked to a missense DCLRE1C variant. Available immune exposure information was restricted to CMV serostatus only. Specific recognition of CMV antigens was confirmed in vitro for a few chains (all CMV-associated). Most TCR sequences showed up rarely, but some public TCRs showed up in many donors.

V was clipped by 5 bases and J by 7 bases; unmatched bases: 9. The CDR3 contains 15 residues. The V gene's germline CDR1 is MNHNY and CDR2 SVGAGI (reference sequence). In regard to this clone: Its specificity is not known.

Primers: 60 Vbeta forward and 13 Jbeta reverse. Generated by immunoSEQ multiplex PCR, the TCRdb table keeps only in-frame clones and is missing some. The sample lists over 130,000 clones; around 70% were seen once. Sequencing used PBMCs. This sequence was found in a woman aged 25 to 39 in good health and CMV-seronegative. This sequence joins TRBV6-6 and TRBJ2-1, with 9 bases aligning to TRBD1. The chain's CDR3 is CASSPGTGYSNEQFF. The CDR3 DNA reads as TGTGCCAGCAGTCCCGGGACAGGGTACTCGAATGAGCAGTTCTTC.